The rows below give T cell receptor beta chains drawn from one sample of a study of blood T cell repertoires in COVID-19. The protocol was immunoSEQ multiplex PCR, while the TCRdb copy is restricted to in-frame clones and leaves out a portion. Found here are about 270,000 clones, roughly nine tenths of them singletons; the top ten hold 1.5% to 2%. The sample was PBMCs or T cells enriched from blood (not recorded which). Receptors were obtained from a woman between 55 and 75 years old who had recovered from COVID-19. Both conserved end residues are part of each CDR3. D genes are given only for firm matches. For some rows the clone size is stated as once, few or many, or as a class when expanded; others skip it.

size,J,V,D,length,CDR3
.,TRBJ1-2,TRBV5-5,.,17,CASSLDDRRDTNYGYTF
.,TRBJ2-1,TRBV18,TRBD2,14,CASSPPEGGSEQFF
.,TRBJ1-5,TRBV5-8,.,14,CASSLRQGNQPQHF
.,TRBJ1-5,TRBV28,TRBD1,14,CASSFFRGHQPQHF
.,TRBJ1-2,TRBV6-5,TRBD1,13,CASSRGQKFGYTF
.,TRBJ1-1,TRBV5-4,TRBD1,16,CASRSGGARMNTEAFF
.,TRBJ2-7,TRBV11-2,TRBD2,16,CASSGGLAGGPYEQYF
.,TRBJ1-5,TRBV2,.,14,CASGGGFGNQPQHF
.,TRBJ1-6,TRBV6-1,.,14,CASSEIETDSPLHF
.,TRBJ1-2,TRBV27,.,13,CASSFRSSGGYTF
.,TRBJ2-1,TRBV7-3,TRBD2,14,CASSPGGSYNEQFF
.,TRBJ2-1,TRBV6-5,TRBD2,14,CASSFGAGVNEQFF
.,TRBJ1-1,TRBV19,.,14,CASSTRMISAEAFF
once,TRBJ1-6,TRBV2,.,14,CASTRGGYNSPLHF
.,TRBJ2-7,TRBV28,.,14,CASSADLAGYEQYF
once,TRBJ1-2,TRBV5-1,.,12,CASSLSGEGYTF
.,TRBJ2-5,TRBV3-1/TRBV3-2,.,12,CASSQDRETQYF